This passage covers 32 T cell receptor beta chains from one sample sequenced in a study of cytomegalovirus exposure and HLA in healthy donors. This PCR relied on a set of 60 Vbeta primers and 13 Jbeta primers. Assay: immunoSEQ multiplex PCR; the TCRdb copy retains only in-frame clones and omits some. This table has about 60,000 clones, about two thirds appearing once. Material for sequencing was PBMCs. These receptors originate from a woman aged 60-75 years in good health and CMV-seropositive.

V usage is TRBV9 and J usage is TRBJ1-2; no reliable D call. The CDR3 consists of 15 residues. V lost 1 base to trimming and J lost 4 bases, with 14 bases between them. Per the germline V gene, CDR1 is SGDLS and CDR2 is YYNGEE. The CDR3 DNA reads TGTGCCAGCAGCGTAACCCTCGGAGACGCCTATGGCTACACCTTC. Translation gives CASSVTLGDAYGYTF.

The V and J genes are TRBV2 and TRBJ1-5, with TRBD1 matching 8 bases. The CDR3 loop spans 13 amino acids. Trimming took 7 bases from V and 4 from J; bases not matched to a gene: 3. Germline CDR1 is SNHLY and CDR2 is FYNNEI. CDR3 DNA: TGTGCCAGCAAGGGACAGGCGAATCAGCCCCAGCATTTT. This translates into CASKGQANQPQHF.

The count of this clone is one. This rearrangement joins TRBV15 to TRBJ1-4; maybe TRBD1 (6 bases). Trimming left V 0 bases short and J 3 bases short, with 8 bases between. The germline V gene encodes CDR1 LNHNV and CDR2 YYDKDF (reference sequence). The CDR3 is 15 residues long. The CDR3: CATSRDGQPNEKLFF. In DNA form, the CDR3 reads TGTGCCACCAGCAGAGATGGACAGCCTAATGAAAAACTGTTTTTT.

The chain couples TRBV5-4 to TRBJ2-6; TRBD1 matches 9 bases. The CDR3 is 16 amino acids. Trimming took 5 bases from V and 0 from J; bases not matched to a gene: 3. From germline, CDR1 is SGHNT and CDR2 YYREEE (reference sequence). DNA of the CDR3: TGTGCCAGCAGGAAGACAGGGGGCTCTGGGGCCAACGTCCTGACTTTC. This codes for CASRKTGGSGANVLTF.

The rearrangement joins TRBV9 to TRBJ2-2; D is uncertain. CDR1 is SGDLS, CDR2 YYNGEE, per germline. The CDR3 has 15 residues. V dropped 0 bases and J dropped 3 bases, with 9 bases sitting between them. The CDR3 DNA sequence: TGTGCCAGCAGCGTAGCTAGGAGCCACACCGGGGAGCTGTTTTTT. This encodes CASSVARSHTGELFF. The variable domain in full, with the rest retrieved from reference TRBV9 and TRBJ2-2, is DSGVTQTPKHLITATGQRVTLRCSPRSGDLSVYWYQQSLDQGLQFLIQYYNGEERAKGNILERFSAQQFPDLHSELNLSSLELGDSALYFCASSVARSHTGELFFGEGSRLTVL.

The genes are TRBV4-3 and TRBJ1-2; weak D call: TRBD1 (5 bases). V was trimmed by 1 base and J by 4 bases, leaving 16 bases between them. This CDR3 is 16 amino acids long. CDR1 is LGHNA, CDR2 YSLEER, per germline. Here the CDR3 DNA reads TGCGCCAGCAGCCAAGCTACGGGGGTGAGGGGCTATGGCTACACCTTC. Residues: CASSQATGVRGYGYTF.

The CDR3 DNA reads TGCGCCAGCAGCTTGGGATGGACAGGGGGCTCCTACGAGCAGTACTTC. Protein product: CASSLGWTGGSYEQYF. The rearrangement joins TRBV5-1 to TRBJ2-7, with 10 bases matching TRBD1. V lost 0 bases, J lost 0 bases, and 3 bases stayed unmatched. This CDR3 is built from 16 residues. Germline-derived CDR1 and CDR2 are SGHRS and YFSETQ.

The rearrangement uses TRBV7-2 and TRBJ2-1, with D maybe TRBD2 (6 bases). This CDR3 comprises 14 residues. Germline V gene data show CDR1 as SGHTA and CDR2 as FQGNSA. Trimming took 5 bases from V and 1 from J, leaving 9 bases between them. This CDR3 reads CASSPGTSYNEQFF. Here the CDR3 DNA reads TGTGCCAGCAGCCCCGGGACTTCCTACAATGAGCAGTTCTTC. Full variable domain (outside the CDR3, taken from reference TRBV7-2 and TRBJ2-1): GAGVSQSPSNKVTEKGKDVELRCDPISGHTALYWYRQSLGQGLEFLIYFQGNSAPDKSGLPSDRFSAERTGGSVSTLTIQRTQQEDSAVYLCASSPGTSYNEQFFGPGTRLTVL.

This clone came up a few times. This chain joins TRBV27 and TRBJ1-2, with TRBD1 matching 8 bases. V was clipped by 6 bases and J by 4 bases; unmatched bases: 10. This CDR3 is 15 amino acids long. Per the germline V gene, CDR1 is MNHEY and CDR2 is SMNVEV (reference sequence). CDR3 nucleotide sequence: TGTGCCAGCAGGCGGCTGCAGGGGGCGCTCTATGGCTACACCTTC. Its translation: CASRRLQGALYGYTF.

The CDR3 DNA follows: TGTGCCAGCAGCTTAGTCTCGCGGGGGGCGAACACCGGGGAGCTGTTTTTT. Translated, it gives CASSLVSRGANTGELFF. The chain couples TRBV7-6 to TRBJ2-2; 8 bases agree with TRBD2. The CDR3 runs 17 residues. CDR1 SGHVS and CDR2 FNYEAQ come from the germline V gene. V dropped 1 base and J dropped 0; count of bases not matched to a gene: 4.

The chain is built from TRBV9 and TRBJ1-2, with D hard to call. The germline V gene has CDR1 SGDLS and CDR2 YYNGEE. This CDR3 is built from 14 residues. Trimming stripped 0 bases from V and 3 bases from J, with 9 bases between. The DNA of the CDR3 is TGTGCCAGCAGCGTAGAAGACACCCACTATGGCTACACCTTC. It codes for CASSVEDTHYGYTF. Drawing the rest from reference TRBV9 and TRBJ1-2, the complete variable domain is DSGVTQTPKHLITATGQRVTLRCSPRSGDLSVYWYQQSLDQGLQFLIQYYNGEERAKGNILERFSAQQFPDLHSELNLSSLELGDSALYFCASSVEDTHYGYTFGSGTRLTVV.

The rearrangement uses TRBV7-8 and TRBJ2-5; TRBD2 matches at 9 bases. The CDR3 runs 16 residues. Germline CDR1 SGHVS, CDR2 FQNEAQ. The ends lost 1 base at V and 7 bases at J; junction bases unmatched: 10. The CDR3 spells CASSLVLAGNRGTQYF. The DNA of the CDR3 is TGTGCCAGCAGCTTAGTACTAGCGGGTAATAGGGGGACCCAGTACTTC.

A few counts support this clone. The chain recombines TRBV14 with TRBJ2-3, with 12 bases fitting TRBD2. The ends lost 5 bases at V and 5 bases at J; junction bases unmatched: 8. The germline V gene has CDR1 SGHDN and CDR2 FVKESK. CDR3 length equals 16 residues. The CDR3 nucleotides read TGTGCCAGCAGCTCCCGACTAGCGGGGGCCTTAGATACGCAGTATTTT. Amino acid sequence: CASSSRLAGALDTQYF.

This chain links TRBV13 with TRBJ1-1, with D possibly being TRBD1 (5 bases). CDR1 and CDR2 from the germline V gene are PRHDT and FYEKMQ (reference sequence). V was pared by 6 bases and J by 2 bases, with 16 bases between. There are 15 residues in the CDR3. CDR3 sequence reads: CASRPRGGSNTEAFF. The CDR3 nucleotides are TGTGCCAGCAGACCCCGGGGGGGGTCCAACACTGAAGCTTTCTTT.

This CDR3 is CCSSFGVGTGELFF. CDR3 nucleotide sequence: TGTTGCAGCAGCTTCGGAGTGGGCACCGGGGAGCTGTTTTTT. The rearrangement uses TRBV7-9 and TRBJ2-2; no clear D gene. CDR1 and CDR2 (germline): SEHNR, FQNEAQ (reference sequence). The CDR3 has 14 residues.

The rearrangement uses TRBV7-2 and TRBJ2-7; 9 nucleotides agree with TRBD1. The germline gives CDR1 SGHTA, CDR2 FQGNSA. With V trimmed by 5 bases and J by 6 bases, 14 bases remained unmatched. The CDR3 runs to 16 residues. The CDR3, as DNA: TGTGCCAGCAGCCCTTCATTATTACAGGGGGCGGGCGAGCAGTACTTC. Protein product: CASSPSLLQGAGEQYF.

In its sample, this clone was seen a few times. This chain joins TRBV2 and TRBJ1-2, with 7 bases that match TRBD1. The CDR3 extends over 12 amino acids. In germline, CDR1 is SNHLY, CDR2 FYNNEI. The ends lost 8 bases at V and 3 bases at J; junction bases unmatched: 3. CDR3 bases: TGTGCCAGCGACAGGGATTACTATGGCTACACCTTC. Protein sequence: CASDRDYYGYTF.

The V call is TRBV27, the J call TRBJ2-7; a weak D match, TRBD2 (7 bases). Germline CDR1 and CDR2: MNHEY and SMNVEV (reference sequence). CDR3 length: 13 residues. Trimming pared 3 bases from V and 5 bases from J, leaving 11 bases between. The CDR3 coding sequence is TGTGCCAGCAGTTTCGGGGGGCCCCACGAGCAGTACTTC. Its translation: CASSFGGPHEQYF.

V usage is TRBV6-5 and J usage is TRBJ1-2; perhaps TRBD1 as D (6 bases). Trimming cost V 0 bases and J 5 bases, with 13 bases left between them. The germline gives CDR1 MNHEY, CDR2 SVGAGI. The CDR3 length is 15 residues. CDR3 sequence: CASSYSATGIYGYTF. CDR3 bases: TGTGCCAGCAGTTACTCGGCGACAGGAATTTATGGCTACACCTTC.

This clone is medium-sized. The chain links TRBV6-5 to TRBJ1-5; the D is unclear. Trimming stripped 0 bases from V and 0 bases from J, with 6 bases between. The CDR3 spans 15 residues. The germline CDR1 and CDR2 sequences are MNHEY and SVGAGI. CDR3 sequence (DNA): TGTGCCAGCAGTTACTCGGGCGATAGCAATCAGCCCCAGCATTTT. Encoded protein: CASSYSGDSNQPQHF.

The chain has TRBV19 and TRBJ1-2, with TRBD1 identical over 8 bases. This CDR3 contains 12 residues. V was pared by 7 bases and J by 6 bases, with 4 bases of the junction left unmatched. Germline CDR1 and CDR2: LNHDA and SQIVND (reference sequence). CDR3: CASIQGEDGYTF. The DNA for the CDR3 is TGTGCCAGTATACAGGGGGAAGATGGCTACACCTTC. Full variable domain (outside the CDR3, taken from reference TRBV19 and TRBJ1-2): DGGITQSPKYLFRKEGQNVTLSCEQNLNHDAMYWYRQDPGQGLRLIYYSQIVNDFQKGDIAEGYSVSREKKESFPLTVTSAQKNPTAFYLCASIQGEDGYTFGSGTRLTVV.

This clone has more than one count but fewer than ten. J is TRBJ2-5 and V is TRBV28, with TRBD1 matching over 8 bases. The germline V gene encodes CDR1 MDHEN and CDR2 SYDVKM. CDR3 size: 15 residues. V shed 6 bases and J 4 bases; nucleotides not matched to a gene: 10. The CDR3, as DNA: TGTGCCAGCAGGACAGGGGATAAAGAAAGAGAGACCCAGTACTTC. It specifies CASRTGDKERETQYF.

The gene calls are TRBV27 and TRBJ1-1; D possibly corresponds to TRBD1 (6 bases). Germline loops: CDR1 MNHEY, CDR2 SMNVEV (reference sequence). The CDR3 sequence is 14 residues long. Trimming pared 1 base from V and 5 bases from J, leaving 11 bases between. For the CDR3, the DNA is TGTGCCAGCAGTTTATTAGGGGGAGGGACTGAAGCTTTCTTT. It specifies CASSLLGGGTEAFF.

This clone came up once. The J gene is TRBJ2-3, the V gene TRBV5-1, with 13 bases that match TRBD2. With 4 bases clipped from V and 7 bases from J, the junction kept 9 bases outside the gene matches. This CDR3 is built from 16 residues. Germline CDR1 is SGHRS and CDR2 is YFSETQ. The CDR3 is CASSATGTSGAYTQYF. Here the CDR3 DNA reads TGCGCCAGCAGCGCAACCGGGACTAGCGGGGCTTATACGCAGTATTTT.

This rearrangement joins TRBV9 to TRBJ2-3; perhaps TRBD2 as D (5 bases). There are 15 residues in the CDR3. V lost 4 bases and J lost 2, with 14 bases in between. Germline CDR1 is SGDLS and CDR2 is YYNGEE. CDR3 amino acids: CASSSDWPYTDTQYF. For the CDR3, the DNA is TGTGCCAGCAGCTCGGACTGGCCCTACACAGATACGCAGTATTTT.

The chain has TRBV6-6 and TRBJ2-2, with 8 bases that match TRBD2. V lost 2 bases, J lost 3 bases, and 2 bases stayed unmatched. Per germline, CDR1 MNHNY and CDR2 SVGAGI (reference sequence). The CDR3 loop spans 15 amino acids. CDR3 bases: TGTGCCAGCAGTTACGTCGGGGGGGACACCGGGGAGCTGTTTTTT. The encoded protein is CASSYVGGDTGELFF.

The chain joins TRBV18 to TRBJ2-5, with 10 positions matching TRBD1. The junction had 11 bases not matched to a gene; V was cut back by 2 bases and J by 5 bases. This CDR3 contains 17 residues. Germline CDR1 is KGHSH and CDR2 is LQKENI. This chain's CDR3 is CASSPFQTGGEGETQYF. Written as DNA, the CDR3 is TGTGCCAGCTCACCATTCCAGACAGGGGGCGAGGGGGAGACCCAGTACTTC.

V gene TRBV10-3 combines with J gene TRBJ1-5; 7 bases line up with TRBD1. This CDR3 spans 17 amino acids. Per the germline V gene, CDR1 is ENHRY and CDR2 is SYGVKD. With V trimmed by 0 bases and J by 3 bases, 8 bases remained unmatched. CDR3: CAISESGAGTVNQPQHF. DNA of the CDR3: TGTGCCATCAGTGAGTCGGGGGCCGGGACAGTCAATCAGCCCCAGCATTTT.

This clone was seen a handful of times. The chain is built from TRBV5-4 and TRBJ1-6, with TRBD1 as a possible D gene (6 bases). CDR3 length equals 16 residues. V dropped 3 bases and J dropped 10 bases, with 20 bases sitting between them. The germline V gene has CDR1 SGHNT and CDR2 YYREEE (reference sequence). The CDR3: CASSSPGGQGDSPLHF. The CDR3 bases are TGTGCCAGCAGCTCTCCCGGGGGGCAGGGCGACTCACCCCTCCACTTT.

This clone was seen a handful of times. The rearrangement links TRBV30 to TRBJ1-1, with D perhaps matching TRBD1 (5 bases). Trimming took off 5 bases at V and 1 base at J, with 8 bases between the two ends. The germline CDR1 and CDR2 sequences are GTSNPN and SVGIG (reference sequence). The CDR3 contains 12 residues. The CDR3 spells CAWDQGNTEAFF. The CDR3 DNA reads TGTGCCTGGGACCAGGGGAACACTGAAGCTTTCTTT.

V usage is TRBV6-5 and J usage is TRBJ1-2; TRBD1 aligns across 10 bases. The germline gives CDR1 MNHEY, CDR2 SVGAGI. There are 15 residues in the CDR3. Unmatched junction bases numbered 8, after V lost 6 bases and J lost 4 bases. CDR3 loop: CASSSGTGAGYGYTF. CDR3 in DNA: TGTGCCAGCAGCTCCGGGACAGGGGCTGGCTATGGCTACACCTTC.

Remarks on this clone: This sample includes further DNA sequences coding for the same CDR3. The chain employs TRBV9 and TRBJ2-5; 10 bases align to TRBD2. The junction had 6 bases not matched to a gene; V was cut back by 0 bases and J by 1 base. The length of the CDR3 is 17 residues. Germline CDR1 reads SGDLS; CDR2 reads YYNGEE. CDR3: CASSVVGSGGSQETQYF. For the CDR3, the DNA is TGTGCCAGCAGCGTAGTGGGTAGCGGGGGGTCCCAAGAGACCCAGTACTTC.